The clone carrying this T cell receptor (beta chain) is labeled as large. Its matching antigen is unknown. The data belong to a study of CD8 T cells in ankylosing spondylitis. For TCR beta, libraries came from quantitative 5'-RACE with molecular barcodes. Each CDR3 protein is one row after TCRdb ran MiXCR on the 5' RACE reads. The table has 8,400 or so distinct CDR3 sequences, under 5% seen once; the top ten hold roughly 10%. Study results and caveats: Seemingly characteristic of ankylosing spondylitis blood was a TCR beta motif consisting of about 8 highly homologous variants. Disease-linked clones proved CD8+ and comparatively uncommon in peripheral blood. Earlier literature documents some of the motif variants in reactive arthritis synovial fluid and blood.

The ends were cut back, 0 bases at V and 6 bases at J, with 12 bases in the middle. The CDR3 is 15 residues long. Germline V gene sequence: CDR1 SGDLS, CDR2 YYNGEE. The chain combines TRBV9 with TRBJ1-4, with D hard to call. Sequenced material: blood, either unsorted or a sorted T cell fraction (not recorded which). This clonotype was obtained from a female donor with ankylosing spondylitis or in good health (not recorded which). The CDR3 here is CASSVEGSIDEKLFF. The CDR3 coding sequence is TGTGCCAGCAGCGTAGAAGGCTCCATTGATGAAAAACTGTTTTTT.